The source of this T cell receptor beta chain is a study of cytomegalovirus exposure and HLA in healthy donors. Study background: An earlier analysis identified 120 million or so unique TCR beta sequences in 150 million to 200 million T cells. Study-level results: Later analysis placed DRB1 highest and HLA-C lowest in TCR association rates, which differed by HLA locus.

For this clone: Its target is not known. This sample includes further DNA sequences coding for the same CDR3.

Unmatched junction bases numbered 3, after V lost 3 bases and J lost 3 bases. CDR1 and CDR2 from the germline V gene are MNHNS and SASEGT. The CDR3 runs to 15 residues. PCR was performed using 60 Vbeta and 13 Jbeta primers. Generated by immunoSEQ multiplex PCR, the TCRdb table keeps only in-frame clones and is missing some. The sample contains under 250,000 clones, 76% of which appear only once. At the time of sampling, donors were nominally healthy, though unrecorded immune exposures were likely. The clonotype was recovered from a man aged 18 to 35 in good health and CMV-seronegative. The sequenced material came from PBMCs. The chain joins TRBV6-1 to TRBJ1-4; TRBD1 aligns across 8 bases. CDR3 nucleotide sequence: TGTGCCAGCAGTGAGAGACAGGGGTCTAATGAAAAACTGTTTTTT. Translation: CASSERQGSNEKLFF.